These 25 T cell receptor beta chains were all obtained from the same sample, sequenced in a study of T-cell reconstitution after alpha-beta-depleted transplantation in children. The TCRbeta library was prepared with unique molecular identifiers. Each CDR3 protein is one row after TCRdb ran MiXCR on the PCR reads. In the table there are some 550,000 distinct CDR3 sequences, more than 20% of which are singletons. Sequencing was performed on PBMCs, mostly from graft donor cells, taken 360 days after TCRalphabeta/CD19-depleted stem cell transplant. These receptors all stem from a boy under two years old who had a stem cell transplant for acute myeloid leukemia, so the T cells may come from the graft donor.

This clonotype was picked up a small number of times. The CDR3 coding sequence is TGCAGTGCTAGAGTCCCCTACTCCTACAATGAGCAGTTCTTC. This gives the protein CSARVPYSYNEQFF. The genes are TRBV20-1 and TRBJ2-1; D unclear. Between the trimmed V and J ends, which lost 1 base and 0 bases, there was a span of 7 bases. Germline assignment: CDR1 DFQATT and CDR2 SNEGSKA (reference sequence). The CDR3 has 14 residues.

In its sample, this clonotype was seen a few times. The chain has TRBV12-3 or TRBV12-4 and TRBJ1-1; D remains unclear. V was trimmed by 5 bases and J by 4 bases, leaving 8 bases between them. The CDR3 covers 12 residues. CDR3 coding DNA: TGTGCCAGCAGTACAGTAAGCACTGAAGCTTTCTTT. Translation: CASSTVSTEAFF.

At least ten counts were recorded for this clonotype. The V and J genes are TRBV7-2 and TRBJ2-3, with D hard to call. The germline V gene has CDR1 SGHTA and CDR2 FQGNSA. The CDR3 contains 14 residues. The ends were cut back, 2 bases at V and 4 bases at J, with 10 bases in the middle. CDR3 nucleotide sequence: TGTGCCAGCAGCTTACCGTTTCGAGCAGATACGCAGTATTTT. It translates to CASSLPFRADTQYF.

This chain joins TRBV20-1 and TRBJ2-5, with TRBD1 matching over 7 bases. This CDR3 spans 12 amino acids. Germline loops: CDR1 DFQATT, CDR2 SNEGSKA (reference sequence). V lost 5 bases to trimming and J lost 5 bases; unmatched junction nucleotides: 5. CDR3 DNA sequence: TGCAGTGCTCCAGGGGGAAGTGAGACCCAGTACTTC. Protein product: CSAPGGSETQYF.

Ten or more counts support this clonotype. This chain connects TRBV4-3 to TRBJ1-1; D possibly corresponds to TRBD1 (5 bases). CDR1 is LGHNA, CDR2 YSLEER, per germline. The CDR3 covers 15 residues. V was shortened by 4 bases and J by 0 bases, with 12 bases between the two germline ends. The DNA for the CDR3 is TGCGCCAGCAGCCCCTCTGGGGCCCTGAACACTGAAGCTTTCTTT. This codes for CASSPSGALNTEAFF.

This clonotype was found many times. V gene TRBV12-3 or TRBV12-4 combines with J gene TRBJ2-1; D possibly corresponds to TRBD2 (5 bases). Deletions cut 7 bases from V and 6 bases from J, with 22 bases between. The CDR3 has 16 residues. The CDR3 loop is CASITDGKGKGNEQFF. The CDR3 bases are TGTGCCAGCATCACAGACGGGAAGGGAAAGGGCAATGAGCAGTTCTTC.

DNA for the CDR3: TGTGCCATCAGTGAACAGGCAAGCTCCTACAATGAGCAGTTCTTC. Amino acid sequence: CAISEQASSYNEQFF. V gene TRBV10-3 combines with J gene TRBJ2-1, with D tentatively TRBD1 (5 bases). This CDR3 has 15 residues. Trimming shortened V by 3 bases and J by 0 bases, and 9 bases separated the two germline ends. Germline CDR1 reads ENHRY; CDR2 reads SYGVKD.

This clonotype was recorded at least ten times. The V and J genes are TRBV28 and TRBJ1-4; perhaps TRBD1 as D (5 bases). Germline assignment: CDR1 MDHEN and CDR2 SYDVKM. V lost 2 bases and J lost 7, with 26 bases in between. The CDR3 runs to 19 residues. The chain's CDR3 is CASSLTRDGGSWSTEKLFF. DNA of the CDR3: TGTGCCAGCAGTTTAACCCGGGACGGCGGGTCGTGGAGCACTGAAAAACTGTTTTTT.

This clonotype was counted ten times or more. The CDR3 loop reads CSVEPGPIIYNEQFF. CDR3 in DNA: TGCAGCGTTGAACCAGGACCAATTATTTACAATGAGCAGTTCTTC. The J gene is TRBJ2-1, the V gene TRBV29-1; D remains ambiguous. V was pared by 2 bases and J by 4 bases, with 15 bases between. CDR3 length: 15 residues. The germline CDR1 and CDR2 sequences are SQVTM and ANQGSEA.

The chain has TRBV13 and TRBJ2-1, with 7 nucleotides matching TRBD1. The CDR3 is made up of 18 amino acids. Germline assignment: CDR1 PRHDT and CDR2 FYEKMQ (reference sequence). Unmatched junction bases numbered 14, after V lost 2 bases and J lost 4 bases. CDR3 in amino acids: CASSLTADRDGAYNEQFF. CDR3 bases: TGTGCCAGCAGCTTAACAGCAGACAGGGATGGGGCGTACAATGAGCAGTTCTTC.

Only a few counts were recorded for this clonotype. This chain joins TRBV4-3 and TRBJ1-5, with TRBD1 matching 7 bases. The CDR3 runs to 19 residues. Germline V gene lookup returns CDR1 LGHNA and CDR2 YSLEER. After removal of 1 base from V and 5 bases from J, the junction contained 17 bases not matched to a gene. CDR3 DNA: TGCGCCAGCAGCCAAGTTTATCCAGGGGGGGATAAGTCAGATCAGCCCCAGCATTTT. This encodes CASSQVYPGGDKSDQPQHF.

Notes on this clonotype: Possible read error: a much larger clone is one base away. The chain employs TRBV28 and TRBJ2-5; D is unclear. Looked up from germline, CDR1 is MDHEN and CDR2 is SYDVKM. The germline V and J ends were trimmed by 1 base and 2 bases, with 5 bases remaining between them. CDR3 size: 13 residues. CDR3 loop: CASSLYRQETQYF. CDR3 in DNA: TGTGCCAGCAGTTTATACAGACAAGAGACCCAGTACTTC.

There are a few counts of this clonotype. The chain joins TRBV2 to TRBJ2-1, with 7 positions matching TRBD2. The CDR3 extends over 12 amino acids. V was pared by 6 bases and J by 10 bases, with 6 bases of the junction left unmatched. Per germline, CDR1 SNHLY and CDR2 FYNNEI. The CDR3 coding sequence is TGTGCCAGCAGACGGGAGCGGGGCGAGCAGTTCTTC. Translation: CASRRERGEQFF.

This clonotype showed up many times. The gene calls are TRBV20-1 and TRBJ2-3, with D maybe TRBD2 (6 bases). CDR3 length equals 17 residues. Germline lookup yields CDR1 DFQATT and CDR2 SNEGSKA (reference sequence). Between the trimmed V and J ends, which lost 5 bases and 0 bases, there was a span of 21 bases. CDR3 nucleotide sequence: TGCAGTGCTCCCAGGGTGGGAGGTCTCGATAGCACAGATACGCAGTATTTT. The encoded protein is CSAPRVGGLDSTDTQYF.

The gene calls are TRBV12-3 or TRBV12-4 and TRBJ1-2; D unresolved. The CDR3 sequence is 15 residues long. V was cut by 6 bases and J by 6 bases, with 20 bases left in between. The CDR3 loop reads CASRTTLVGRHGYTF. DNA for the CDR3: TGTGCCAGCAGGACGACCCTCGTAGGACGACATGGCTACACCTTC.

This clonotype has just a few counts. The V gene is TRBV5-1, the J gene TRBJ2-7; no firm D call. The CDR3 is 14 amino acids. V was shortened by 0 bases and J by 9 bases, with 16 bases between the two germline ends. Germline V gene data show CDR1 as SGHRS and CDR2 as YFSETQ. This CDR3 reads CASSLAGTPSVQYV. The DNA for the CDR3 is TGCGCCAGCAGCTTGGCCGGTACACCCTCGGTGCAGTACGTC.

The chain recombines TRBV27 with TRBJ1-1; D is uncertain. CDR3 length: 13 residues. Germline loops: CDR1 MNHEY, CDR2 SMNVEV (reference sequence). Trimming stripped 4 bases from V and 2 bases from J, with 8 bases between. This chain's CDR3 is CASSYGINTEAFF. The CDR3 coding sequence is TGTGCCAGCAGTTACGGGATTAACACTGAAGCTTTCTTT.

This clonotype was observed at least ten times. This chain joins TRBV4-3 and TRBJ1-6; D is ambiguous. V lost 4 bases to trimming and J lost 5 bases, with 18 bases between them. The germline gives CDR1 LGHNA, CDR2 YSLEER. This CDR3 is built from 17 residues. The CDR3 is CASSPGWWTVNNSPLHF. DNA of the CDR3: TGCGCCAGCAGCCCCGGGTGGTGGACGGTAAATAATTCACCCCTCCACTTT.

This clonotype was found a few times. The rearrangement uses TRBV12-3 or TRBV12-4 and TRBJ1-1, with 8 bases fitting TRBD1. The CDR3 has 14 residues. With 1 base clipped from V and 7 bases from J, the junction kept 5 bases outside the gene matches. CDR3: CASSLVRGPGEAFF. The CDR3 DNA sequence: TGTGCCAGCAGTTTAGTCAGGGGGCCCGGTGAAGCTTTCTTT.

The chain joins TRBV12-3 or TRBV12-4 to TRBJ2-7, with D possibly called TRBD1 or TRBD2 (5 bases each). This CDR3 comprises 12 residues. The V and J ends lost 9 bases and 10 bases respectively, with 19 bases between them. For the CDR3, the DNA is TGTGCCAGTCTTTCGCCCTTCGGGGACCAGTACTTC. Translating gives CASLSPFGDQYF.

The table lists this clonotype with many counts. The chain is built from TRBV7-9 and TRBJ2-1; D unclear. The CDR3 sequence is 11 residues long. Germline V lookup: CDR1 SEHNR, CDR2 FQNEAQ (reference sequence). The V end lost 5 bases, the J end lost 10 bases, and 9 bases lay between the germline ends. DNA of the CDR3: TGTGCCAGCAGCCCGAGACCGGAGCAGTTCTTC. Protein product: CASSPRPEQFF. The full variable domain, its missing parts supplied by reference TRBV7-9 and TRBJ2-1, is DTGVSQNPRHKITKRGQNVTFRCDPISEHNRLYWYRQTLGQGPEFLTYFQNEAQLEKSRLLSDRFSAERPKGSFSTLEIQRTEQGDSAMYLCASSPRPEQFFGPGTRLTVL.

This chain joins TRBV6-1 and TRBJ2-7, with 7 bases matching TRBD2. J was trimmed by 6 bases and V by 10 bases; bases with no gene match: 12. The CDR3 consists of 13 residues. Germline V lookup: CDR1 MNHNS, CDR2 SASEGT. The chain's CDR3 is CAKRTRSGGEQYV. In DNA form, the CDR3 reads TGTGCCAAGAGGACACGGTCGGGGGGCGAGCAGTACGTC.

The rearrangement links TRBV6-5 to TRBJ2-3; D ambiguous. This CDR3 comprises 14 residues. V was trimmed by 6 bases and J by 0 bases, leaving 10 bases between them. Germline CDR1 is MNHEY and CDR2 is SVGAGI. CDR3 DNA: TGTGCCAGCAGCTACAGTTATAGCACAGATACGCAGTATTTT. It codes for CASSYSYSTDTQYF.

In this sample, this clonotype turned up many times. The V call is TRBV12-3 or TRBV12-4, the J call TRBJ1-6, with 8 bases identical to TRBD1. This CDR3 has 14 amino acids. The V and J ends lost 6 bases and 7 bases, in that order; junction bases with no gene match: 5. CDR3 in DNA: TGTGCCAGCAGCGGACAGGGTGGGAATTCACCCCTCCACTTT. Translating it yields CASSGQGGNSPLHF.

The chain is built from TRBV7-6 and TRBJ2-2, with 10 bases identical to TRBD1. Germline-derived CDR1 and CDR2 are SGHVS and FNYEAQ. Germline trimming cut 5 bases from V and 9 bases from J; bases unmatched to any gene: 12. CDR3 length: 16 amino acids. In DNA form, the CDR3 reads TGTGCCAGCAGCCACATAAAAAGACAGGGGGCGAGGGAGCTGTTTTTT. Translating it yields CASSHIKRQGARELFF.